This T cell receptor (beta chain) is drawn from a study of blood T cell repertoires in COVID-19. About the study: Acute-phase and convalescent COVID-19 samples originated in the United States, Italy and Spain.

The data were produced by immunoSEQ multiplex PCR, yet TCRdb's version contains in-frame clones alone and is incomplete. Of more than 70,000 clones listed, roughly 86% are singletons. This clone was detected once. The TCR originated in a man aged 45 to 65 with active or convalescent COVID-19. The sample was peripheral blood.

CDR3 amino acids: CASTGKQGARSPLHF. The CDR3 bases are TGTGCCAGTACTGGGAAACAGGGCGCGCGTTCACCCCTCCACTTT. J is TRBJ1-6 and V is TRBV19; TRBD1 is a possible D gene (6 bases). This CDR3 spans 15 amino acids. Germline lookup yields CDR1 LNHDA and CDR2 SQIVND (reference sequence). The germline V and J ends were trimmed by 7 bases and 9 bases, with 19 bases remaining between them.